The next 8 T cell receptor beta chains were all read from a single sample in a study of T cells after yellow fever vaccination. Each CDR3 protein is one row after TCRdb ran MiXCR on the 5' RACE reads. This sample has 350,000 to 550,000 distinct CDR3 sequences; around a sixth occur once, and the top ten carry roughly a sixth. Here the sequenced sample was PBMCs, taken before the yellow fever booster vaccination. The receptors come from a man aged 18 to 29 who received the YFV17D yellow fever vaccine.

The chain is built from TRBV20-1 and TRBJ2-5, with 8 bases identical to TRBD1. The CDR3 consists of 14 residues. Trimming took 2 bases from V and 4 from J; bases not matched to a gene: 6. From germline, CDR1 is DFQATT and CDR2 SNEGSKA (reference sequence). CDR3 region: CSARQGAEGETQYF. Written as DNA, the CDR3 is TGCAGTGCTAGACAGGGGGCGGAGGGAGAGACCCAGTACTTC.

The rearrangement uses TRBV5-1 and TRBJ1-6; D is uncertain. This CDR3 region has 14 residues. Germline values: CDR1 SGHRS, CDR2 YFSETQ. V was pared by 1 base and J by 9 bases, with 11 bases between. CDR3 protein: CASSLQVGGSPLHF. CDR3 nucleotide sequence: TGCGCCAGCAGCTTGCAGGTCGGAGGTTCACCCCTCCACTTT.

The rearrangement links TRBV6-1 to TRBJ2-5; TRBD2 matches at 14 bases. Germline V gene lookup returns CDR1 MNHNS and CDR2 SASEGT. J was trimmed by 3 bases and V by 4 bases; bases with no gene match: 1. This CDR3 has 15 residues. The DNA for the CDR3 is TGTGCCAGCAGTGGGGGACTAGCGGGGGAAGAGACCCAGTACTTC. Its protein is CASSGGLAGEETQYF.

This clonotype appeared a few times. The chain combines TRBV20-1 with TRBJ2-3, with D perhaps TRBD1 or TRBD2 (5 bases each). Trimming left V 4 bases short and J 4 bases short, with 12 bases between. The CDR3 sequence is 13 residues long. Germline CDR1 DFQATT, CDR2 SNEGSKA (reference sequence). The CDR3 DNA reads as TGCAGTGCTAACGAGGGGAACGCAGATACGCAGTATTTT. Amino acid sequence: CSANEGNADTQYF.

This clonotype has a count of ten or more. The V and J genes are TRBV6-1 and TRBJ2-1, with 7 bases lining up with TRBD1. From germline, CDR1 is MNHNS and CDR2 SASEGT. The CDR3 length is 13 residues. The junction had 7 bases not matched to a gene; V was cut back by 8 bases and J by 6 bases. CDR3 DNA sequence: TGTGCCAGCCCGGGACAGTACACCAATGAGCAGTTCTTC. As protein: CASPGQYTNEQFF.

The rearrangement joins TRBV9 to TRBJ2-1; D is ambiguous. The CDR3 has 14 amino acids. Germline CDR1 SGDLS, CDR2 YYNGEE. Trimming pared 5 bases from V and 2 bases from J, leaving 11 bases between. CDR3 nucleotides: TGTGCCAGCAGTCTCGAGTCGACCTACAATGAGCAGTTCTTC. Residues: CASSLESTYNEQFF. The complete variable domain, with remaining parts taken from reference TRBV9 and TRBJ2-1, reads DSGVTQTPKHLITATGQRVTLRCSPRSGDLSVYWYQQSLDQGLQFLIQYYNGEERAKGNILERFSAQQFPDLHSELNLSSLELGDSALYFCASSLESTYNEQFFGPGTRLTVL.

Only a few counts were recorded for this clonotype. The V and J genes are TRBV10-3 and TRBJ2-5, with 11 bases aligning to TRBD1. CDR1 is ENHRY, CDR2 SYGVKD, per germline. The CDR3 has 17 residues. With V trimmed by 0 bases and J by 5 bases, 8 bases remained unmatched. For the CDR3, the DNA is TGTGCCATCAGTGAGTCATATAGGACAGGGGGCTTGGAGACCCAGTACTTC. Protein product: CAISESYRTGGLETQYF.

The gene calls are TRBV12-3 or TRBV12-4 and TRBJ1-1; D is undetermined. Deletions cut 3 bases from V and 5 bases from J, with 10 bases between. The CDR3 is made up of 13 amino acids. As DNA, the CDR3 is TGTGCCAGCAGTTTGGACGGCACGACTGAAGCTTTCTTT. It translates to CASSLDGTTEAFF.